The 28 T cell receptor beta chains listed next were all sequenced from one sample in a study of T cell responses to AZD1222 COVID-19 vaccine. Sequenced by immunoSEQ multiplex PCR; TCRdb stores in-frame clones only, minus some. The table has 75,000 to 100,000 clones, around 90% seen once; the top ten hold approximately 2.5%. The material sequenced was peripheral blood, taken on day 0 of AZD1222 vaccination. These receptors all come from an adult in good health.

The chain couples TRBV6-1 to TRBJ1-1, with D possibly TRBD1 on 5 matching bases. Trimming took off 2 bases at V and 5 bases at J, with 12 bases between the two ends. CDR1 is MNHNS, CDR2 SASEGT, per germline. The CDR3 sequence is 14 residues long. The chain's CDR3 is CASSERSEGTEAFF. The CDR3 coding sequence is TGTGCCAGCAGTGAACGGTCGGAGGGGACTGAAGCTTTCTTT.

The CDR3 bases are TGCGCCAGCAGCTTAAGTCCCAATGAGCAGTTCTTC. It translates to CASSLSPNEQFF. The rearrangement uses TRBV5-1 and TRBJ2-1; D remains ambiguous. Germline V gives CDR1 SGHRS, CDR2 YFSETQ. Trimming took 2 bases from V and 6 from J, leaving 6 bases between them. This CDR3 is 12 amino acids long.

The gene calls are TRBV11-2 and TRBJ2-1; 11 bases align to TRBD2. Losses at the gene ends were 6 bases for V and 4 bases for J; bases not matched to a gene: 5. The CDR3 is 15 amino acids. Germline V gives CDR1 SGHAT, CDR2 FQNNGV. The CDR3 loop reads CASSWTSGPYNEQFF. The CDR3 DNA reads TGTGCCAGCAGTTGGACTAGCGGGCCATACAATGAGCAGTTCTTC.

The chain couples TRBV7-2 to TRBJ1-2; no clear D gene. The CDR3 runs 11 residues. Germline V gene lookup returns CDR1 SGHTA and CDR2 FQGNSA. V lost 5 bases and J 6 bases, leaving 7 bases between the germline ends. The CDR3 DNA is TGTGCCAGCAGCCCCGGGGATGGCTACACCTTC. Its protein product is CASSPGDGYTF.

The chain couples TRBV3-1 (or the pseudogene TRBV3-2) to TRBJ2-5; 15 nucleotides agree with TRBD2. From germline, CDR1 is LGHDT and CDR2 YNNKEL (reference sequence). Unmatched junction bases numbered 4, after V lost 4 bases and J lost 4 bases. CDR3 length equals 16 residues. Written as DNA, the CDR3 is TGTGCCAGCAGCCTGGGGGGACTAGCGGGAGGAGAGACCCAGTACTTC. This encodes CASSLGGLAGGETQYF.

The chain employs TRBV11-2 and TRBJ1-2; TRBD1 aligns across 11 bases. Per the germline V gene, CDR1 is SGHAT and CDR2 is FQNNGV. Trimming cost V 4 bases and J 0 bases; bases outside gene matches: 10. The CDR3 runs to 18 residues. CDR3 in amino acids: CASSYRRTGGLANYGYTF. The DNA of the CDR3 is TGTGCCAGCAGCTACCGAAGGACAGGGGGCTTAGCTAACTATGGCTACACCTTC.

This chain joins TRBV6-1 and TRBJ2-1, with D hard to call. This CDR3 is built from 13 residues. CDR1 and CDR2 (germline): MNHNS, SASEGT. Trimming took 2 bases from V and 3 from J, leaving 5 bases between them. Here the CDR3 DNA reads TGTGCCAGCAGTGAAAGGGACTACAATGAGCAGTTCTTC. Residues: CASSERDYNEQFF.

CDR3: CASSSQGDNYGYTF. The CDR3 nucleotides are TGTGCCAGCAGCTCCCAGGGGGACAACTATGGCTACACCTTC. The V call is TRBV7-3, the J call TRBJ1-2, with 7 bases lining up with TRBD1. CDR1 is SGHTA, CDR2 FQGTGA, per germline. Germline trimming cut 4 bases from V and 2 bases from J; bases unmatched to any gene: 4. CDR3 length: 14 residues. The whole variable domain, remainder taken from reference TRBV7-3 and TRBJ1-2, is GAGVSQTPSNKVTEKGKYVELRCDPISGHTALYWYRQSLGQGPEFLIYFQGTGAADDSGLPNDRFFAVRPEGSVSTLKIQRTERGDSAVYLCASSSQGDNYGYTFGSGTRLTVV.

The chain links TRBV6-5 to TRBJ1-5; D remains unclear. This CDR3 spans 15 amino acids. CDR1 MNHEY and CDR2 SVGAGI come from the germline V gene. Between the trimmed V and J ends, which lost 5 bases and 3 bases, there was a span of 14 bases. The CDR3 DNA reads TGTGCCAGCAGTATGTTCCCCGAAGACAATCAGCCCCAGCATTTT. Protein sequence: CASSMFPEDNQPQHF.

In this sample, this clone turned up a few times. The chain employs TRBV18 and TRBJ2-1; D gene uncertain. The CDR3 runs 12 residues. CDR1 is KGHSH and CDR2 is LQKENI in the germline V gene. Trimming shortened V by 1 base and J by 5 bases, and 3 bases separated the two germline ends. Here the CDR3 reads CASSPQDNEQFF. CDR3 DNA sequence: TGTGCCAGCTCACCACAGGACAATGAGCAGTTCTTC.

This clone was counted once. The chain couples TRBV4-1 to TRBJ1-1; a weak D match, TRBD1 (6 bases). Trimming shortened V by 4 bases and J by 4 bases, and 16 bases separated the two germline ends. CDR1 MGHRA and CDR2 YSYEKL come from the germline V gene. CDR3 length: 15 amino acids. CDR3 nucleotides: TGCGCCAGCAGCCTGAAGGGAGGCAGGGGCACTGAAGCTTTCTTT. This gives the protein CASSLKGGRGTEAFF.

The CDR3 DNA reads as TGTGCCAGCAGCGCGACAGGTGCCGTCGTCCATGAGCAGTTCTTC. Translating it yields CASSATGAVVHEQFF. The J gene is TRBJ2-1, the V gene TRBV9, with D possibly TRBD1 on 6 matching bases. The CDR3 contains 15 residues. CDR1 is SGDLS, CDR2 YYNGEE, per germline. The V gene lost 3 bases and the J gene lost 8 bases, with 18 bases spanning the gap.

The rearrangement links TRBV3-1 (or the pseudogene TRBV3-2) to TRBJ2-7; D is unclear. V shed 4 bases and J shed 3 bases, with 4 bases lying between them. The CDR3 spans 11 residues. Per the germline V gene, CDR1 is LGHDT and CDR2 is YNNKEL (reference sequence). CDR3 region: CASSLHYEQYF. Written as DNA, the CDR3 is TGTGCCAGCAGCCTTCACTACGAGCAGTACTTC.

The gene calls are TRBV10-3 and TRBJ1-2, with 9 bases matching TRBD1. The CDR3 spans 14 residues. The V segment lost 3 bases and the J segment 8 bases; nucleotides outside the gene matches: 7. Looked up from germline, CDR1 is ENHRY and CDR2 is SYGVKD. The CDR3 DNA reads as TGTGCCATCAGTGATAGTAGGACAGGGGTAGGCTACACCTTC. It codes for CAISDSRTGVGYTF.

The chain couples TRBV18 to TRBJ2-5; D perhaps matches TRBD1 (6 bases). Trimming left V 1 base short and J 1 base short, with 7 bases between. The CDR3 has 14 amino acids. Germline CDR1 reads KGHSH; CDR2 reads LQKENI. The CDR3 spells CASSPQTGQETQYF. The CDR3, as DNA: TGTGCCAGCTCACCACAGACAGGCCAAGAGACCCAGTACTTC.

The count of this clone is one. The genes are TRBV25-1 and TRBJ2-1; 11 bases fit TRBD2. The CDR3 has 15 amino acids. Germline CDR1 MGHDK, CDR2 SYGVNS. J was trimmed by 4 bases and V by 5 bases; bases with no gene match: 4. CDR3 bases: TGTGCCAGCAGTCCTGTAGCGGGGGGGTACAATGAGCAGTTCTTC. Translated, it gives CASSPVAGGYNEQFF.

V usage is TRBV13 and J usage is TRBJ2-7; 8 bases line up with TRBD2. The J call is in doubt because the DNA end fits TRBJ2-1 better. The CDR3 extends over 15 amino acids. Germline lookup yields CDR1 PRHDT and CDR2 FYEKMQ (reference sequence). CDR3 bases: TGTGCCAGCAGCCAAAGAGCGGGGGAGGCGCCTGAGCAGTTCTTC. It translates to CASSQRAGEAPEQFF.

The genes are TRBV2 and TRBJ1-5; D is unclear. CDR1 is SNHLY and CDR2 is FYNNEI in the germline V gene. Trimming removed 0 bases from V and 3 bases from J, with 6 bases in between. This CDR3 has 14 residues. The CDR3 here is CASSEAQPNQPQHF. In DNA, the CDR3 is TGTGCCAGCAGTGAAGCACAGCCCAATCAGCCCCAGCATTTT.

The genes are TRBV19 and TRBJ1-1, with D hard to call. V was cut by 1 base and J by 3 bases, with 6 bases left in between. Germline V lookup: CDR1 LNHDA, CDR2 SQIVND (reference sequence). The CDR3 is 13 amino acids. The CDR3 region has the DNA TGTGCCAGTAGTATAGGTGGGGACACTGAAGCTTTCTTT. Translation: CASSIGGDTEAFF.

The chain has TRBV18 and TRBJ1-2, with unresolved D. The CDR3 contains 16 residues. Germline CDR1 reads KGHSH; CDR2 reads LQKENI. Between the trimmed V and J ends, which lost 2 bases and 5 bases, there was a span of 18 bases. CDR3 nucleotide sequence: TGTGCCAGCTCACCAATCCCCGGGAAGAACGTATATGGCTACACCTTC. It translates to CASSPIPGKNVYGYTF.

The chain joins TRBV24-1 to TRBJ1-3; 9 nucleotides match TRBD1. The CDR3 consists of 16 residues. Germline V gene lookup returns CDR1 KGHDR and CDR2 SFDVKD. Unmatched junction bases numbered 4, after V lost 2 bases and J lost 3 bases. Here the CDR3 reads CATSDSGTGYGNTIYF. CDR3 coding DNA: TGTGCCACCAGTGATTCCGGGACAGGGTATGGAAACACCATATATTTT.

Here the CDR3 DNA reads TGTGCCAGCAGTGATAGCCTAGCGGGAGGTGGTAAGAATAGCCGGTCCTACGAGCAGTACTTC. This gives the protein CASSDSLAGGGKNSRSYEQYF. The rearrangement joins TRBV2 to TRBJ2-7; 11 positions match TRBD2. Germline values: CDR1 SNHLY, CDR2 FYNNEI. This CDR3 contains 21 residues. V lost 3 bases and J lost 1; bases outside the gene matches: 20. The full variable domain, rest sourced from reference TRBV2 and TRBJ2-7, is EPEVTQTPSHQVTQMGQEVILRCVPISNHLYFYWYRQILGQKVEFLVSFYNNEISEKSEIFDDQFSVERPDGSNFTLKIRSTKLEDSAMYFCASSDSLAGGGKNSRSYEQYFGPGTRLTVT.

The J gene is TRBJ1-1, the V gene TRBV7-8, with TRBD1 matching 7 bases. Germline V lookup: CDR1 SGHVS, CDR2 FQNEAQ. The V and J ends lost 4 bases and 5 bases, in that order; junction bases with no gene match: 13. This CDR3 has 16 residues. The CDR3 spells CASSSTRQGRWTEAFF. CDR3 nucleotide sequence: TGTGCCAGCAGCTCAACCCGACAGGGACGGTGGACTGAAGCTTTCTTT.

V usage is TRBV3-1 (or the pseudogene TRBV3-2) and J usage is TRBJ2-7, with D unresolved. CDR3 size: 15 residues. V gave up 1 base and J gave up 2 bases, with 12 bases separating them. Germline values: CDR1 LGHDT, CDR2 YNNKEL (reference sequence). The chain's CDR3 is CASSQAAAVTYEQYF. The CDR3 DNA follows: TGTGCCAGCAGCCAAGCCGCAGCAGTTACCTACGAGCAGTACTTC.

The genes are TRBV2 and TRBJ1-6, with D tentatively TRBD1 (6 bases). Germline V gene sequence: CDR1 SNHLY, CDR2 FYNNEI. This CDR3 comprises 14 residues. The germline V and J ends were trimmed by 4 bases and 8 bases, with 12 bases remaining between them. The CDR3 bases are TGTGCCAGCAGTGGGGGGGCTACCTATTCACCCCTCCACTTT. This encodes CASSGGATYSPLHF.

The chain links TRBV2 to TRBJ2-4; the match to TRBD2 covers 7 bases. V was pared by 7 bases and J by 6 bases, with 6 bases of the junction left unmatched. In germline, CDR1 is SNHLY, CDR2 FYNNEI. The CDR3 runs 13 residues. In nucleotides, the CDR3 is TGTGCCAGCACCGAAGAGCGGGGAAACATTCAGTACTTC. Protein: CASTEERGNIQYF.

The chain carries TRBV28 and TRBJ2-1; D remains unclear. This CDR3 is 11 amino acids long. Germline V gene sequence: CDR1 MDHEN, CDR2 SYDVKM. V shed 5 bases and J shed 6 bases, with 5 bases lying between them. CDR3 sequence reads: CASSTANEQFF. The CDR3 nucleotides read TGTGCCAGCAGTACAGCCAATGAGCAGTTCTTC.

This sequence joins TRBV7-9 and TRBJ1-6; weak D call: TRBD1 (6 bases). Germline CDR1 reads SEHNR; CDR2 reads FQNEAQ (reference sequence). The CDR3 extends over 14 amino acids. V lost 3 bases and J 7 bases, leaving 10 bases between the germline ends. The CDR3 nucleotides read TGTGCCAGCAGCTTGGCGGGGGGCAATTCACCCCTCCACTTT. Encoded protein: CASSLAGGNSPLHF.